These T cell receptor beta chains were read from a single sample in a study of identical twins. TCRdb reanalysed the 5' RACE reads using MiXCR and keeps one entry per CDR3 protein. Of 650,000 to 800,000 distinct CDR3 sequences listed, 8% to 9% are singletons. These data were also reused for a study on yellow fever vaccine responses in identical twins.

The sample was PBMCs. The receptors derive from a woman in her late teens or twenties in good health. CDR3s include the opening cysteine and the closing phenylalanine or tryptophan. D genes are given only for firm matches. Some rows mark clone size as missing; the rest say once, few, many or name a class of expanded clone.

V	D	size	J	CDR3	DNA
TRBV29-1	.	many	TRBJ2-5	CSVARVYQETQYF	TGCAGCGTTGCGCGGGTATACCAAGAGACCCAGTACTTC
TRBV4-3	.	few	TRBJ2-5	CASSLKVGGWSAQYF	TGCGCCAGCAGCTTGAAGGTTGGGGGTTGGAGCGCCCAGTACTTC
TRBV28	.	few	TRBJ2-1	CASSEIDIYNEQFF	TGTGCCAGCAGTGAGATTGACATTTACAATGAGCAGTTCTTC
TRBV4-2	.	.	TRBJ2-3	CASSLPGRSTDTQYF	TGTGCCAGCAGCCTCCCCGGACGTAGCACAGATACGCAGTATTTT
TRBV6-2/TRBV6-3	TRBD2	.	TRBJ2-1	CASSYGSGSVPYNEQFF	TGTGCCAGCAGTTACGGGAGCGGGAGCGTCCCCTACAATGAGCAGTTCTTC
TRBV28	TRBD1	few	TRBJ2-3	CASSSGMRTGRTDTQYF	TGTGCCAGCAGTTCAGGGATGAGGACAGGGCGCACAGATACGCAGTATTTT
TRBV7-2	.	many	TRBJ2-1	CASSFGGPEVFF	TGTGCCAGCAGCTTTGGGGGTCCCGAGGTGTTCTTC
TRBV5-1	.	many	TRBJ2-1	CASLEGSSYNEQFF	TGCGCCAGCCTTGAGGGAAGCTCCTACAATGAGCAGTTCTTC
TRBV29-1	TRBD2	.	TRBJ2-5	CSVGEANLAGGKGTQYF	TGCAGCGTCGGAGAGGCTAACCTAGCGGGAGGGAAGGGGACCCAGTACTTC
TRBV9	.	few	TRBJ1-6	CASSVGPSYNSPLHF	TGTGCCAGCAGCGTAGGGCCTTCCTATAATTCACCCCTCCACTTT
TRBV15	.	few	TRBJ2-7	CATSRERAGGSGRLGEQYF	TGTGCCACCAGCAGAGAGAGGGCAGGGGGTAGCGGCCGTCTTGGGGAGCAGTACTTC
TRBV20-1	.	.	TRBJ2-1	CSAIGQDWDEQFF	TGCAGTGCTATTGGGCAGGACTGGGATGAGCAGTTCTTC
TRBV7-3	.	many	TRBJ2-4	CAAGPGVKNIQYF	TGTGCCGCAGGCCCCGGGGTCAAAAACATTCAGTACTTC
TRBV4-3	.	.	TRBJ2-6	CASSQDKSSGANVLTF	TGCGCCAGCAGCCAAGATAAGAGCTCTGGGGCCAACGTCCTGACTTTC
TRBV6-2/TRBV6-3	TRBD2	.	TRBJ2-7	CASNPGTSGSFLKEQYF	TGTGCCAGCAACCCCGGGACTAGCGGGAGTTTCCTCAAAGAGCAGTACTTC
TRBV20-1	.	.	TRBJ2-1	CSASRQGGQFF	TGCAGTGCTTCGAGACAGGGAGGGCAGTTCTTC
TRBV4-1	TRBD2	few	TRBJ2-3	CASSQRGTTRTDTQYF	TGCGCCAGCAGCCAACGTGGGACTACACGCACAGATACGCAGTATTTT
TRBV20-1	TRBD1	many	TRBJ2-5	CSARGTGKETQYF	TGCAGTGCTAGAGGGACAGGGAAAGAGACCCAGTACTTC
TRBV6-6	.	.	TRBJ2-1	CAIQSDPRDEQFF	TGTGCCATACAAAGTGATCCCAGGGATGAGCAGTTCTTC
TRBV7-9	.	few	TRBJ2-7	CASSLAQGKAYEQYF	TGTGCCAGCAGCTTAGCTCAAGGAAAAGCCTACGAGCAGTACTTC
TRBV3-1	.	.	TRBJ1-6	CASSQVWGANSPLHF	TGTGCCAGCAGCCAAGTATGGGGGGCCAATTCACCCCTCCACTTT
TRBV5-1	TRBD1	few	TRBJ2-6	CASRTTLTGTGANVLTF	TGCGCCAGCCGAACTACTCTGACAGGGACTGGGGCCAACGTCCTGACTTTC
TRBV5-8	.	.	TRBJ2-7	CASSFYDSYEQYF	TGTGCCAGCAGCTTTTACGACTCCTACGAGCAGTACTTC
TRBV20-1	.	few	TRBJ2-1	CSAREDGHEQFF	TGCAGTGCTAGAGAAGACGGCCATGAGCAGTTCTTC
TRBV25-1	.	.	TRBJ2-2	CASSAHKNAGELFF	TGTGCCAGCAGTGCCCATAAGAACGCCGGGGAGCTGTTTTTT
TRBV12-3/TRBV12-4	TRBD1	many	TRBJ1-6	CASKDRGDNSPLHF	TGTGCCAGCAAAGACAGGGGAGATAATTCACCCCTCCACTTT
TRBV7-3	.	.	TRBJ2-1	CASSPIADTYNEQFF	TGTGCCAGCAGCCCAATTGCCGACACCTACAATGAGCAGTTCTTC
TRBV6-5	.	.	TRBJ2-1	CASSYPVFSYNEQFF	TGTGCCAGCAGTTACCCGGTCTTTTCCTACAATGAGCAGTTCTTC
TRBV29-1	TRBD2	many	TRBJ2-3	CSVPRREAPDTQYF	TGCAGCGTCCCGCGGCGGGAGGCCCCAGATACGCAGTATTTT
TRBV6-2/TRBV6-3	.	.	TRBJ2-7	CASNKDAYEQYF	TGTGCCAGCAATAAGGACGCCTACGAGCAGTACTTC
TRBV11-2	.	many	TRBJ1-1	CASSPGTSTEAFF	TGTGCCAGCAGCCCAGGGACGAGCACTGAAGCTTTCTTT
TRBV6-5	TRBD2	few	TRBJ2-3	CASSYSNRGGTDTQYF	TGTGCCAGCAGTTACTCGAATCGGGGGGGCACAGATACGCAGTATTTT
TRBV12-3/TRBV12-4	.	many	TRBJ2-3	CASSHAGTDTQYF	TGTGCCAGCAGTCATGCGGGCACAGATACGCAGTATTTT
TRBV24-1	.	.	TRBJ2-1	CATSDLPGRTGGNEQFF	TGTGCCACCAGTGATTTGCCTGGGCGTACCGGTGGGAATGAGCAGTTCTTC
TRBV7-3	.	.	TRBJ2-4	CASSPSLRGIQYF	TGTGCCAGCAGCCCATCGTTAAGAGGCATTCAGTACTTC
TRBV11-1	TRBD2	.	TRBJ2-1	CASLGPGLAGGPRNEQFF	TGTGCCAGCTTGGGACCGGGACTAGCGGGAGGGCCGAGAAATGAGCAGTTCTTC
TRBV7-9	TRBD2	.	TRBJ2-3	CASGTTHTDTQYF	TGTGCCAGCGGGACTACTCACACAGATACGCAGTATTTT
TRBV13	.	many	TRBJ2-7	CASSRLVPGHQESYEQYF	TGTGCCAGCAGCCGTTTAGTTCCGGGACACCAGGAGTCCTACGAGCAGTACTTC
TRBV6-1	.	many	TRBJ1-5	CASSEGRGHQPQHF	TGTGCCAGCAGTGAAGGGCGTGGGCATCAGCCCCAGCATTTT
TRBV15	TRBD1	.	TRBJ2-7	CATSRDGTGGNEQYF	TGTGCCACCAGCAGAGACGGGACAGGGGGCAACGAGCAGTACTTC
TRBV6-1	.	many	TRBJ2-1	CASRTPGPYNEQFF	TGTGCCAGCAGAACCCCAGGGCCCTACAATGAGCAGTTCTTC
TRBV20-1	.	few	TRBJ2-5	CSVATTGPSVYQETQYF	TGCAGTGTCGCAACCACCGGGCCTAGCGTATATCAAGAGACCCAGTACTTC
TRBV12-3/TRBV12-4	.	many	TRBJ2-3	CASSLETPANTDTQYF	TGTGCCAGCAGTTTAGAGACTCCGGCCAACACAGATACGCAGTATTTT
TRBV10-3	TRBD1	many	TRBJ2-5	CAISENRGAGETQYF	TGTGCCATCAGTGAGAACAGGGGAGCTGGGGAGACCCAGTACTTC
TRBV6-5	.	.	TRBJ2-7	CASSYAYSYEQYF	TGTGCCAGCAGTTACGCCTACTCCTACGAGCAGTACTTC
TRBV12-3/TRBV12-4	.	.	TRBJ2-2	CASSRQVGNTGELFF	TGTGCCAGCAGCAGACAGGTCGGGAACACCGGGGAGCTGTTTTTT
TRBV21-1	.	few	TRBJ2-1	CASSSPASGLYNEQFF	TGTGCCAGCAGCTCTCCGGCCTCAGGGCTATACAATGAGCAGTTCTTC
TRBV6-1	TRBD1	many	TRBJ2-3	CASSRTGTFTDTQYF	TGTGCCAGCAGCAGGACAGGGACCTTCACAGATACGCAGTATTTT
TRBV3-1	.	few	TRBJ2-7	CASSVGSVREQYF	TGTGCCAGCAGCGTAGGATCGGTGAGGGAGCAGTACTTC
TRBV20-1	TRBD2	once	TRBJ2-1	CSARDRPGTSFYNEQFF	TGCAGTGCTAGAGACAGACCCGGGACTAGCTTCTACAATGAGCAGTTCTTC
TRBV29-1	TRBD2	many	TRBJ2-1	CSVGLAGVTEQFF	TGCAGCGTTGGACTAGCGGGAGTCACTGAGCAGTTCTTC
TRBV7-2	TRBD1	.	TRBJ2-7	CASSFTGTGAEQYF	TGTGCCAGCAGCTTTACCGGGACAGGGGCCGAGCAGTACTTC
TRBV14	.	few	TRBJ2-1	CASSQDSRTEQFF	TGTGCCAGCAGCCAAGACTCGAGGACTGAGCAGTTCTTC
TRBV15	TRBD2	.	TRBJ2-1	CATSGKTSGRGNEQFF	TGTGCCACCAGCGGGAAGACTAGCGGGAGGGGCAATGAGCAGTTCTTC
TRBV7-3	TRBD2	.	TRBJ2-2	CASSLSAGGNTGELFF	TGTGCCAGCAGCTTATCTGCGGGGGGGAACACCGGGGAGCTGTTTTTT
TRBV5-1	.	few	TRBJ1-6	CASSLDTVSPLHF	TGCGCCAGCAGCTTGGATACGGTTTCACCCCTCCACTTT
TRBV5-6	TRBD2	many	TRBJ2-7	CASSSAGTTYEQYF	TGTGCCAGCAGCTCAGCAGGGACTACCTACGAGCAGTACTTC
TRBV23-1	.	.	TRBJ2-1	CASSQPLGPRRTNEQFF	TGCGCCAGCAGTCAACCCCTCGGGCCGCGGCGTACCAATGAGCAGTTCTTC
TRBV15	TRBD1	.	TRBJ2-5	CATSARTGRETQYF	TGTGCCACCAGTGCCCGGACAGGGAGGGAGACCCAGTACTTC
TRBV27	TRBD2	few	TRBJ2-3	CASSSSGGRATDTQYF	TGTGCCAGCAGTTCCTCGGGCGGGAGGGCGACAGATACGCAGTATTTT